This entry lists 9 T cell receptor beta chains sequenced from one sample in a study of human T cells and chemical hapten exposure. MiXCR, run by TCRdb on the RACE reads, gives a single entry per CDR3 protein. The sample yields around 150,000 distinct CDR3 sequences, roughly a quarter seen once. Time point meaning: patch test 3, about 24 weeks after DPC sensitization. The treatment was: therapeutic diphenylcyclopropenone sensitization with weekly scalp DPC. Sequenced here: whole blood, sampled in connection with sensitization to the hapten diphenylcyclopropenone (DPC). These receptors were obtained from a young woman with alopecia areata. Some clones in this sample may be carry-over from other donors' samples.

The CDR3 DNA reads as TGCGCCAGCAGCTTGGCTAGCGGGATACAGGGCTACGAGCAGTACTTC. Translated: CASSLASGIQGYEQYF. This chain connects TRBV5-1 to TRBJ2-7, with 9 bases matching TRBD2. The CDR3 length is 16 residues. Germline assignment: CDR1 SGHRS and CDR2 YFSETQ. After removal of 0 bases from V and 3 bases from J, the junction contained 7 bases not matched to a gene.

CDR3 sequence: CSAPLGINNEQFF. The CDR3 DNA sequence: TGCAGTGCCCCTCTAGGGATCAACAATGAGCAGTTCTTC. The chain combines TRBV20-1 with TRBJ2-1; D not certain. CDR3 length equals 13 residues. CDR1 DFQATT and CDR2 SNEGSKA come from the germline V gene (reference sequence). V dropped 6 bases and J dropped 5 bases, with 14 bases sitting between them.

This clonotype was observed a handful of times. This rearrangement joins TRBV9 to TRBJ2-1, with 9 bases aligning to TRBD1. The CDR3 extends over 15 amino acids. Germline V CDR1 and CDR2: SGDLS, YYNGEE. V shed 4 bases and J 8 bases; nucleotides not matched to a gene: 10. In DNA form, the CDR3 reads TGTGCCAGCAGCAGACCGGGACAGGGTAACTATGAGCAGTTCTTC. This gives the protein CASSRPGQGNYEQFF.

This clonotype was counted once. The chain links TRBV6-2 or TRBV6-3 to TRBJ2-1; 12 bases agree with TRBD2. Germline V gene lookup returns CDR1 MNHEY and CDR2 SVGEGT. V was pared by 6 bases and J by 4 bases, with 4 bases of the junction left unmatched. This CDR3 is built from 15 residues. CDR3 residues: CASRLAGGRYNEQFF. For the CDR3, the DNA is TGTGCCAGCAGACTAGCGGGGGGACGGTACAATGAGCAGTTCTTC.

This clonotype was picked up a small number of times. This sequence joins TRBV9 and TRBJ1-1; D remains unclear. CDR1 and CDR2 (germline): SGDLS, YYNGEE. Deletions cut 3 bases from V and 6 bases from J, with 12 bases between. The CDR3 contains 13 residues. The CDR3 sequence: CASSAVIGSEAFF. DNA for the CDR3: TGTGCCAGCAGCGCAGTTATCGGGTCTGAAGCTTTCTTT.

This clonotype came up many times. V is TRBV6-2 or TRBV6-3 and J is TRBJ2-3, with D unresolved. This CDR3 has 15 amino acids. CDR1 MNHEY and CDR2 SVGEGT come from the germline V gene. V was clipped by 3 bases and J by 2 bases, with 12 bases between them. CDR3 DNA sequence: TGTGCCAGCAGTTATCGCCCATTCTCCACAGATACGCAGTATTTT. The encoded protein is CASSYRPFSTDTQYF.

This clonotype was picked up a small number of times. In DNA, the CDR3 is TGTGCCAGCAGTGAAGCACGGGAGTGGGGTACGCAGTATTTT. Translation gives CASSEAREWGTQYF. This chain links TRBV6-1 with TRBJ2-3; D possibly corresponds to TRBD2 (6 bases). Germline V gene sequence: CDR1 MNHNS, CDR2 SASEGT. V was trimmed by 0 bases and J by 8 bases, leaving 12 bases between them. This CDR3 contains 14 residues.

V and J are TRBV29-1 and TRBJ2-7; a possible D gene is TRBD2 (6 bases). The CDR3 loop spans 11 amino acids. The V gene lost 4 bases and the J gene lost 3 bases, with 7 bases spanning the gap. Germline V gene sequence: CDR1 SQVTM, CDR2 ANQGSEA. CDR3 coding DNA: TGCAGCGTTGGGAGGGGCTACGAGCAGTACTTC. Translating gives CSVGRGYEQYF.

This clonotype was seen more than once but under ten times. The chain recombines TRBV5-6 with TRBJ1-4; maybe TRBD1 (6 bases). The germline gives CDR1 SGHDT, CDR2 YYEEEE. V was trimmed by 3 bases and J by 5 bases, leaving 11 bases between them. The CDR3 totals 14 residues. CDR3 DNA sequence: TGTGCCAGCAGCTGGGTCGGACAGAATGAAAAACTGTTTTTT. This translates into CASSWVGQNEKLFF.